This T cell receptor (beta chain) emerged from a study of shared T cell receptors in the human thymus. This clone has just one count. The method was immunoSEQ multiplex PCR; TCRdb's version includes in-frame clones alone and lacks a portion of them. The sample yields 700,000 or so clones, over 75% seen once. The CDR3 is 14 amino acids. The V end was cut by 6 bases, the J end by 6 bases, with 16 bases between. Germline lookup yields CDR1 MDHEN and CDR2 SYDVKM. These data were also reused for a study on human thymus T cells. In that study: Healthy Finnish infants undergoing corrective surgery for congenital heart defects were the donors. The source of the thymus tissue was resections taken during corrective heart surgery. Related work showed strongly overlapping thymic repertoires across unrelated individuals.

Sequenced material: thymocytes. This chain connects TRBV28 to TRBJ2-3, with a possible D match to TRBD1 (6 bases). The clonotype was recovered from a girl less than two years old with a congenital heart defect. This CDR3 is CASRRRTGFDTQYF. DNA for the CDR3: TGTGCCAGCAGGAGGCGAACAGGGTTTGATACGCAGTATTTT. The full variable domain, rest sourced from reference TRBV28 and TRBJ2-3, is DVKVTQSSRYLVKRTGEKVFLECVQDMDHENMFWYRQDPGLGLRLIYFSYDVKMKEKGDIPEGYSVSREKKERFSLILESASTNQTSMYLCASRRRTGFDTQYFGPGTRLTVL.